This T cell receptor beta chain was observed in a study of OX40 agonist ivuxolimab in advanced cancers. Study background: Every 2 weeks, ivuxolimab was infused into the patients intravenously at between 0.01 and 10 mg/kg. General observations from the study: Normalized T-cell clonal expansion was also low in some nonresponders. The CD4+ and CD8+ T cells in the blood had expanded clonally by week 6 at 0.1 to 3.0 mg/kg. More expanded clones were seen, on average, in CD8+ T cells than in CD4+.

Here immunoSEQ multiplex PCR was the method, and the copy in TCRdb shows in-frame clones only, minus some. Found here are some 35,000 clones, 60% to 85% of them singletons; the top ten hold approximately 12%. Notes on this clone: Its matching antigen is unknown.

This CDR3 comprises 14 residues. The V gene lost 3 bases and the J gene lost 2 bases, with 10 bases spanning the gap. Germline CDR1 and CDR2: LNHDA and SQIVND (reference sequence). The TCR was taken from an adult with an advanced solid tumor such as melanoma, head and neck, liver or kidney cancer. The V gene is TRBV19, the J gene TRBJ1-1, with TRBD1 as a possible D gene (5 bases). The source material was CD4+ or CD8+ T cells sorted from blood, sampled in a trial of the OX40 agonist ivuxolimab. The CDR3 nucleotides are TGTGCCAGTAGTATCCGGACAAGTAACACTGAAGCTTTCTTT. Amino acids: CASSIRTSNTEAFF.